This T cell receptor beta chain was sequenced for a study of response to subunit inactivated influenza vaccine. Whole-study findings and limits: The authors put forward the suggestion that each seasonal influenza vaccination may bring in only a limited number of new T cells.

The CDR3 is made up of 15 amino acids. The germline CDR1 and CDR2 sequences are MGHDK and SYGVNS. Losses at the gene ends were 6 bases for V and 4 bases for J; bases not matched to a gene: 11. Points on this clonotype: Its antigen is still unknown.

TCRdb called the RT-PCR reads again in MiXCR, with one record for every CDR3 protein. The repertoire consists of about 650,000 distinct CDR3 sequences, with 12% to 15% occurring once and the leading ten covering 7.6%. The chain recombines TRBV25-1 with TRBJ1-2, with 7 nucleotides matching TRBD1. This TCR came from a man aged 50-59 years who received an inactivated influenza vaccine. This specimen consisted of PBMCs from blood, obtained 14 to 15 days before vaccination. The DNA of the CDR3 is TGTGCCAGCAGCATCTCACAGGGGCTGGGCTATGGCTACACCTTC. Its protein is CASSISQGLGYGYTF.